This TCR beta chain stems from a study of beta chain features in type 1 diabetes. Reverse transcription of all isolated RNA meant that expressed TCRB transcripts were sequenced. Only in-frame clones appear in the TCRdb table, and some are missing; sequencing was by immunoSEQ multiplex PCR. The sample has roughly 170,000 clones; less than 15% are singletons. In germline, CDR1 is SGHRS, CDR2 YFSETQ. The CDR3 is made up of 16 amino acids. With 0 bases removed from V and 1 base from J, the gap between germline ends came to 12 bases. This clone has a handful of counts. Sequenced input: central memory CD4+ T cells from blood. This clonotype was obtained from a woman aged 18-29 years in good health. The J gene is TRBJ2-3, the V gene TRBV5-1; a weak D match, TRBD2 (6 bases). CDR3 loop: CASSLVGGVRTDTQYF. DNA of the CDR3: TGCGCCAGCAGCTTGGTTGGCGGGGTGCGCACAGATACGCAGTATTTT.